Shown below are 14 T cell receptor beta chains from a single sample sequenced in a study of blood T cell repertoires in COVID-19 (dated by TCRdb to the early 2020s). To prepare the library, the immunoSEQ multiplex PCR assay was applied. TCRdb stores this immuneACCESS table with in-frame sequences only. Part of the clones is absent; in the studies checked, under half of the shortfall reflects unresolved V genes, and no reason is known for the rest. Recorded for this sample are around 400,000 clones; approximately 87% of them occurred a single time. In total, the top ten clones hold over 2% of the sample. Sequencing was performed on peripheral blood. These receptors were collected from a woman aged 55-75 years with COVID-19, enrolled during active disease.

The rearrangement uses TRBV9 and TRBJ1-2; TRBD1 aligns across 8 bases. In germline, CDR1 is SGDLS, CDR2 YYNGEE. Losses at the gene ends were 0 bases for V and 2 bases for J; bases not matched to a gene: 3. This CDR3 contains 15 residues. The CDR3 protein is CASSVEQGVNYGYTF. In nucleotides, the CDR3 is TGTGCCAGCAGCGTAGAACAGGGGGTAAACTATGGCTACACCTTC.

This clone was detected once. V is TRBV15 and J is TRBJ1-5; D might be TRBD1 (5 bases). V lost 1 base and J lost 7, with 14 bases in between. CDR1 is LNHNV, CDR2 YYDKDF, per germline (reference sequence). The CDR3 consists of 15 residues. CDR3 residues: CATSRGGADDQPQHF. The CDR3 DNA is TGTGCCACCAGCAGAGGCGGGGCAGACGACCAGCCCCAGCATTTT.

This chain joins TRBV14 and TRBJ1-1; D call uncertain. The germline V and J ends were trimmed by 0 bases and 1 base, with 12 bases remaining between them. The germline CDR1 and CDR2 sequences are SGHDN and FVKESK. CDR3 length equals 16 residues. The CDR3 region is CASSQDILLGNTEAFF. The DNA for the CDR3 is TGTGCCAGCAGCCAAGATATTTTACTTGGGAACACTGAAGCTTTCTTT.

V and J are TRBV19 and TRBJ2-1, with 11 nucleotides matching TRBD2. V lost 7 bases and J lost 8; bases outside the gene matches: 10. CDR3 length: 15 amino acids. The germline CDR1 and CDR2 sequences are LNHDA and SQIVND (reference sequence). This CDR3 is CASTPLSGGAHEQFF. CDR3 bases: TGTGCCAGTACCCCTCTTAGCGGGGGGGCCCATGAGCAGTTCTTC.

The genes are TRBV27 and TRBJ1-2, with 7 bases aligning to TRBD1. Unmatched junction bases numbered 4, after V lost 4 bases and J lost 2 bases. CDR1 is MNHEY and CDR2 is SMNVEV in the germline V gene (reference sequence). The CDR3 spans 14 residues. CDR3 sequence reads: CASSSDRDNYGYTF. CDR3 DNA: TGTGCCAGCAGTTCAGACAGGGACAACTATGGCTACACCTTC.

CDR3 sequence reads: CASTLNPGQRGQPQHF. The CDR3 DNA is TGTGCCAGCACCCTAAATCCGGGACAAAGGGGTCAGCCCCAGCATTTT. The chain links TRBV2 to TRBJ1-5, with D possibly TRBD1 on 6 matching bases. Trimming stripped 7 bases from V and 6 bases from J, with 22 bases between. The germline V gene has CDR1 SNHLY and CDR2 FYNNEI. This CDR3 comprises 16 residues.

The V call is TRBV7-7, the J call TRBJ2-5, with 8 bases identical to TRBD2. This CDR3 has 16 amino acids. J lost 5 bases, V lost 5 bases, and 13 bases had no gene match. Germline V gene lookup returns CDR1 SSHAT and CDR2 FNYEAQ (reference sequence). CDR3 in DNA: TGTGCCAGCAGCCTCCACGGGGGGGGCGATTCGGAGACCCAGTACTTC. This sequence encodes CASSLHGGGDSETQYF.

This chain links TRBV2 with TRBJ2-7, with 10 nucleotides matching TRBD1. V lost 6 bases to trimming and J lost 4 bases; unmatched junction nucleotides: 15. Germline CDR1 reads SNHLY; CDR2 reads FYNNEI. This CDR3 has 17 residues. In DNA, the CDR3 is TGTGCCAGCAGCCGAGGGAGCCGGGACAGGGGATTTTACGAGCAGTACTTC. It yields the protein CASSRGSRDRGFYEQYF.

The chain employs TRBV9 and TRBJ1-1; D gene unclear. V lost 4 bases, J lost 0 bases, and 16 bases lay in between. CDR1 SGDLS and CDR2 YYNGEE come from the germline V gene. The CDR3 covers 16 residues. The chain's CDR3 is CASSPQARLVNTEAFF. The CDR3 region has the DNA TGTGCCAGCAGCCCCCAGGCTCGACTAGTGAACACTGAAGCTTTCTTT.

The genes are TRBV5-1 and TRBJ2-5, with TRBD2 matching 8 bases. Germline lookup yields CDR1 SGHRS and CDR2 YFSETQ. This CDR3 region has 15 residues. V trimming: 0 bases; J trimming: 5 bases; junction bases outside the gene matches: 6. This chain's CDR3 is CASSLAGGGSETQYF. DNA for the CDR3: TGCGCCAGCAGCTTGGCCGGGGGGGGCAGCGAGACCCAGTACTTC.

The chain carries TRBV3-1 (or the pseudogene TRBV3-2) and TRBJ1-1; TRBD1 agrees at 8 bases. Germline V CDR1 and CDR2: LGHDT, YNNKEL (reference sequence). The V gene end was trimmed by 4 bases and the J gene end by 5 bases; junction bases not matched to a gene: 9. There are 15 residues in the CDR3. CDR3 nucleotide sequence: TGTGCCAGCAGCCCCTCGACAGGGGCCCGAACTGAAGCTTTCTTT. It specifies CASSPSTGARTEAFF.

The chain carries TRBV19 and TRBJ1-5, with D uncertain. This CDR3 spans 14 amino acids. Germline values: CDR1 LNHDA, CDR2 SQIVND (reference sequence). The V end was cut by 5 bases, the J end by 0 bases, with 8 bases between. For the CDR3, the DNA is TGTGCCAGTAGTCAGAACCCTAGCAATCAGCCCCAGCATTTT. Amino acid sequence: CASSQNPSNQPQHF.

Concerning this clone: This sample includes further DNA sequences coding for the same CDR3. The chain employs TRBV4-2 and TRBJ1-3; D possibly corresponds to TRBD1 (5 bases). The germline V and J ends were trimmed by 0 bases and 4 bases, with 10 bases remaining between them. The length of the CDR3 is 15 residues. The V gene's germline CDR1 is LGHNA and CDR2 YNFKEQ. The DNA for the CDR3 is TGTGCCAGCAGCCAAGATGGGGGGTCCGGAAACACCATATATTTT. Protein sequence: CASSQDGGSGNTIYF.

This clone appeared once. This chain joins TRBV5-1 and TRBJ2-3, with D perhaps matching TRBD2 (6 bases). Germline lookup yields CDR1 SGHRS and CDR2 YFSETQ. The CDR3 is 14 residues long. Trimming cost V 6 bases and J 8 bases, with 19 bases left between them. The CDR3 coding sequence is TGCGCCAGCACCTCCGGGACTGCTAAGTCTACGCAGTATTTT. This sequence encodes CASTSGTAKSTQYF.